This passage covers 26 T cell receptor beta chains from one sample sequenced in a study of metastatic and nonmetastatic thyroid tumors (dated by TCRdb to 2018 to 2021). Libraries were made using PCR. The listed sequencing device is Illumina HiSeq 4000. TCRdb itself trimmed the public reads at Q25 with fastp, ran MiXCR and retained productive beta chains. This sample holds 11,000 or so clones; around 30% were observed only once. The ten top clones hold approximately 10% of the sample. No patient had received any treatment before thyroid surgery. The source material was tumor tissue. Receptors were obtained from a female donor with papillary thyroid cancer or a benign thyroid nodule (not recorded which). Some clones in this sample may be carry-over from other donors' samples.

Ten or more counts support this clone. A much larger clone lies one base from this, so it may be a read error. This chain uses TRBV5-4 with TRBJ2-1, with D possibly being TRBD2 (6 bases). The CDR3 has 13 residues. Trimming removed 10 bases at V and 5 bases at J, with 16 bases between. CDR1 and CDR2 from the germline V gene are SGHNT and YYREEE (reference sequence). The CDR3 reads CAGGDVNNNEQFF. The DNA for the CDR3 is TGTGCCGGCGGGGATGTAAACAACAATGAGCAGTTCTTC.

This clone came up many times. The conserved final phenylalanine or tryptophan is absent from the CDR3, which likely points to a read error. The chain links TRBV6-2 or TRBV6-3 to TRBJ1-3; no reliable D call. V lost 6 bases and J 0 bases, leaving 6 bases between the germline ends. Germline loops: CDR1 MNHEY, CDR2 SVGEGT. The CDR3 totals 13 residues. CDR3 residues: CASRESSGNTIYS. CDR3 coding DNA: TGTGCCAGCAGGGAGAGCTCTGGAAACACCATATATTCT.

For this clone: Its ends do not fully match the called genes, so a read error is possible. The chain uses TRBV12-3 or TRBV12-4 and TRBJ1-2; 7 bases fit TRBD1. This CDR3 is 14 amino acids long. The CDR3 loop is CASSARQGIDGYNF. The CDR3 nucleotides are TGTGCCAGCAGTGCACGACAGGGTATAGATGGCTACAACTTC.

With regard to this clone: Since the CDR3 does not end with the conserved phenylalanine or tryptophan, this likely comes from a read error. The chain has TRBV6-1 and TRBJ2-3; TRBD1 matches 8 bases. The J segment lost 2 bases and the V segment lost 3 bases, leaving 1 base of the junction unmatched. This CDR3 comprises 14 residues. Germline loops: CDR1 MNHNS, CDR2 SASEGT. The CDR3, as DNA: TGTGCCAGCAGTGACAGGGGGCTCACAGATACGCAGTATTCT. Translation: CASSDRGLTDTQYS.

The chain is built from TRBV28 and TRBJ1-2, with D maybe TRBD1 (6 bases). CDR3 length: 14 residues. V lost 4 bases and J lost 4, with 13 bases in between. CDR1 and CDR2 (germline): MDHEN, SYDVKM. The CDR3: CASSWDDRSYGYTF. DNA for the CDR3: TGTGCCAGCAGTTGGGATGACAGGAGCTATGGCTACACCTTC.

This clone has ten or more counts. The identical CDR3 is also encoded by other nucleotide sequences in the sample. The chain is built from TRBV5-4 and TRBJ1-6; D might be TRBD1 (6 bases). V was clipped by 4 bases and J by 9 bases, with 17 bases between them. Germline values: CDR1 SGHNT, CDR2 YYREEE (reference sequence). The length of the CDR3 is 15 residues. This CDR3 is CASSRGIGGSSPLHF. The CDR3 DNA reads TGTGCCAGCAGCCGCGGGATAGGGGGGAGTTCACCCCTCCACTTT.

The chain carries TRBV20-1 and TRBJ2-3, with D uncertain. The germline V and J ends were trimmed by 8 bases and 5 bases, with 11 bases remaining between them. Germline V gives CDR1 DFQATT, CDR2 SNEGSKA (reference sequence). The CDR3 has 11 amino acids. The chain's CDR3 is CSTLEEDTQYF. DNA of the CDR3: TGCAGTACCCTGGAAGAAGATACGCAGTATTTT.

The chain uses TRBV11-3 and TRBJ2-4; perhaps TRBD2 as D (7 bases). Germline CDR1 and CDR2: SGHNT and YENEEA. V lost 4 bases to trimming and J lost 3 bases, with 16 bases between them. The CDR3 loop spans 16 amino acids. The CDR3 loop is CASSSGGPWDKNIQYF. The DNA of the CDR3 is TGTGCCAGCAGCTCCGGGGGGCCTTGGGACAAAAACATTCAGTACTTC.

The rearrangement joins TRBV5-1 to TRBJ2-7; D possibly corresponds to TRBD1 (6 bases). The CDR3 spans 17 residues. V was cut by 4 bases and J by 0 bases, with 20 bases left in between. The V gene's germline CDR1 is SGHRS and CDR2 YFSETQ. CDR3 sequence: CASSLQGSDRSSYEQYV. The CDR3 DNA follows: TGCGCCAGCAGCCTACAGGGTAGCGACCGGAGCTCCTACGAGCAGTACGTC.

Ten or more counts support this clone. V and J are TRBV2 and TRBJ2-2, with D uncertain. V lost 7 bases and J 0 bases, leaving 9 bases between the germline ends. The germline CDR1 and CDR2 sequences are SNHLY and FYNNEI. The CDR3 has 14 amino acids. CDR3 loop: CASMRSTNTGELFF. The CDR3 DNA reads TGTGCCAGCATGAGAAGTACGAACACCGGGGAGCTGTTTTTT.

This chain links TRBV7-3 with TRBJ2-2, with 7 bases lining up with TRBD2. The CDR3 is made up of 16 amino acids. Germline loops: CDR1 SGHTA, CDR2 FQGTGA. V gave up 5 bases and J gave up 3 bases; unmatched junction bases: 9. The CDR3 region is CASSPGSGDHTGELFF. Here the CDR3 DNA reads TGTGCCAGCAGCCCGGGAAGCGGGGATCACACCGGGGAGCTGTTTTTT. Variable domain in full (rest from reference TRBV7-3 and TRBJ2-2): GAGVSQTPSNKVTEKGKYVELRCDPISGHTALYWYRQSLGQGPEFLIYFQGTGAADDSGLPNDRFFAVRPEGSVSTLKIQRTERGDSAVYLCASSPGSGDHTGELFFGEGSRLTVL.

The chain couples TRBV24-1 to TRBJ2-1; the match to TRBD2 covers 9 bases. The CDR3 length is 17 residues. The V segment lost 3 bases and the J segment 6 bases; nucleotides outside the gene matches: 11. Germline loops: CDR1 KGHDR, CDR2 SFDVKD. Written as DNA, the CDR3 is TGTGCCACCAGTGATCGAATTGGTCTAGCGGGGATCAATGAGCAGTTCTTC. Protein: CATSDRIGLAGINEQFF.

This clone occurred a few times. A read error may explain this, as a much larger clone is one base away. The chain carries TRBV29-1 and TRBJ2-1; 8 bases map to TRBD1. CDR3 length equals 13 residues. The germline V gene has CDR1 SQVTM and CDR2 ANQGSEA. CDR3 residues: CSVGQASYNDQFF. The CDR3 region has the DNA TGCAGCGTGGGACAGGCCTCCTACAATGATCAGTTCTTC.

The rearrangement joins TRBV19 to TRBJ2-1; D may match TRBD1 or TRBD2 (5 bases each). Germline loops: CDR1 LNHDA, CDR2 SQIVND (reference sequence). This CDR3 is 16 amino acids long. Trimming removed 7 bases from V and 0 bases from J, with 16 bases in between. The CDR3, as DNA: TGTGCCAGTACCCCCTCCACCGGGACCTCCTACAATGAGCAGTTCTTC. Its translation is CASTPSTGTSYNEQFF. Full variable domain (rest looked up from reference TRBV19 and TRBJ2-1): DGGITQSPKYLFRKEGQNVTLSCEQNLNHDAMYWYRQDPGQGLRLIYYSQIVNDFQKGDIAEGYSVSREKKESFPLTVTSAQKNPTAFYLCASTPSTGTSYNEQFFGPGTRLTVL.

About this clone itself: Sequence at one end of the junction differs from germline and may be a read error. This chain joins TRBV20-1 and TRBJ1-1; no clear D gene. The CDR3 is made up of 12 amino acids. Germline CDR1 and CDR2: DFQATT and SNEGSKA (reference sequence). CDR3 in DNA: TGCAGTGCTAGTTCCCCTAACACTGAATCTTTCTTT. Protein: CSASSPNTESFF.

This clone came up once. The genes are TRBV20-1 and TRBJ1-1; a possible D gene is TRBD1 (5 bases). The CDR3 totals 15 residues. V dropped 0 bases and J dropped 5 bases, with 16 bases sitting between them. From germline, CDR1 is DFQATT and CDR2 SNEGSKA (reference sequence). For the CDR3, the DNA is TGCAGTGCTAGAGATACGGGCGGGGGGTTGACTGAAGCTTTCTTT. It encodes CSARDTGGGLTEAFF.

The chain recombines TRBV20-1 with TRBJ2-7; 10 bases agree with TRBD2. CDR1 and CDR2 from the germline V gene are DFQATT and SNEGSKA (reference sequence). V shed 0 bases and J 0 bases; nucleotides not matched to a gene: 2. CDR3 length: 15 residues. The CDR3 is CSARELAGHSYEQYF. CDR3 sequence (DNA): TGCAGTGCTAGAGAACTAGCGGGACACTCCTACGAGCAGTACTTC.

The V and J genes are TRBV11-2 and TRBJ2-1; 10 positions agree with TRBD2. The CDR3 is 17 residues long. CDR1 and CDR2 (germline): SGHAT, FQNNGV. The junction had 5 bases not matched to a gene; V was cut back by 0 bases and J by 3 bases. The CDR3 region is CASSLENSGRYYNEQFF. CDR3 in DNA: TGTGCCAGCAGCTTAGAGAATAGCGGGAGGTACTACAATGAGCAGTTCTTC. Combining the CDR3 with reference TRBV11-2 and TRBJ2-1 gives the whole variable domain EAGVAQSPRYKIIEKRQSVAFWCNPISGHATLYWYQQILGQGPKLLIQFQNNGVVDDSQLPKDRFSAERLKGVDSTLKIQPAKLEDSAVYLCASSLENSGRYYNEQFFGPGTRLTVL.

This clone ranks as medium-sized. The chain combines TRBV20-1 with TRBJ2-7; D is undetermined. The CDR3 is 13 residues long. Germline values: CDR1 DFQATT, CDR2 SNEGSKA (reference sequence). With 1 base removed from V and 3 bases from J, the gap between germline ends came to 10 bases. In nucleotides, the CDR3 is TGCAGTGCTAGAGGTTTGAAGGGCTACGAGCAGTACTTC. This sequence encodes CSARGLKGYEQYF.

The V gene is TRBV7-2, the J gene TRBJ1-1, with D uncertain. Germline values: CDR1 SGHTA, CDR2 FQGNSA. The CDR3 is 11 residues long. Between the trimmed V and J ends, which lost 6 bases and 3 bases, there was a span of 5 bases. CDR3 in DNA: TGTGCCAGCAGTTTGGACACTGAAGCTTTCTTT. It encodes CASSLDTEAFF.

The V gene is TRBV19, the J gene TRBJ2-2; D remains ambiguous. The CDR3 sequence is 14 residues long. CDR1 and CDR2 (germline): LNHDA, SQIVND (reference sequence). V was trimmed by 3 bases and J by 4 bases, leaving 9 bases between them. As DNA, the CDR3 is TGTGCCAGTAGTATCGCGGCCTCCACCGGGGAGCTGTTTTTT. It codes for CASSIAASTGELFF.

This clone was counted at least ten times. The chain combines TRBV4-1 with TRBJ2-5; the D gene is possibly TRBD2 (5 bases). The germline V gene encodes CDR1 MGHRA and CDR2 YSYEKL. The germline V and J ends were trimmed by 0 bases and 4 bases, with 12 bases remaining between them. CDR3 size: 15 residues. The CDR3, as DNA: TGCGCCAGCAGCCAAGATGGCCTAGAGGGAGAGACCCAGTACTTC. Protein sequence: CASSQDGLEGETQYF.

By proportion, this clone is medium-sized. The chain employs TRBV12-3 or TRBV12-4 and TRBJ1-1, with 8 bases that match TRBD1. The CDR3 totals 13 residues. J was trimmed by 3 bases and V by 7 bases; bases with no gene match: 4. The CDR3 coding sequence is TGTGCCAGCACCGACAGGGGTGACACTGAAGCTTTCTTT. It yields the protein CASTDRGDTEAFF.

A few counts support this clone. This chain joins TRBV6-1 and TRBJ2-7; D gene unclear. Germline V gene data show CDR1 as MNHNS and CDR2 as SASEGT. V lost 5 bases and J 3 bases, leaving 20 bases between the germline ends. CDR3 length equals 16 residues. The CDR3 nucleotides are TGTGCCAGCAGTAAGGACCGGAACACAGAACTCTACGAGCAGTACTTC. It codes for CASSKDRNTELYEQYF.

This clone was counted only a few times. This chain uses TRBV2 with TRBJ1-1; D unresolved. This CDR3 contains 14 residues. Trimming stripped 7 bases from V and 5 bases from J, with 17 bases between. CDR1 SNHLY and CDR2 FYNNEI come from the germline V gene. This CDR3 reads CASIRQGKLTEAFF. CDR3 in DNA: TGTGCCAGCATTCGACAAGGGAAATTAACTGAAGCTTTCTTT.

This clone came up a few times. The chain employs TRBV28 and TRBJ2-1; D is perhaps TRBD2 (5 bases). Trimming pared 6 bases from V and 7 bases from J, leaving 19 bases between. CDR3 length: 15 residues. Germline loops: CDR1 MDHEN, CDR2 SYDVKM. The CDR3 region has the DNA TGTGCCAGCAGCCCTACTCCCAGTAGCGTGAATGAGCAGTTCTTC. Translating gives CASSPTPSSVNEQFF. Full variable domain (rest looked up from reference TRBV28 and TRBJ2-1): DVKVTQSSRYLVKRTGEKVFLECVQDMDHENMFWYRQDPGLGLRLIYFSYDVKMKEKGDIPEGYSVSREKKERFSLILESASTNQTSMYLCASSPTPSSVNEQFFGPGTRLTVL.